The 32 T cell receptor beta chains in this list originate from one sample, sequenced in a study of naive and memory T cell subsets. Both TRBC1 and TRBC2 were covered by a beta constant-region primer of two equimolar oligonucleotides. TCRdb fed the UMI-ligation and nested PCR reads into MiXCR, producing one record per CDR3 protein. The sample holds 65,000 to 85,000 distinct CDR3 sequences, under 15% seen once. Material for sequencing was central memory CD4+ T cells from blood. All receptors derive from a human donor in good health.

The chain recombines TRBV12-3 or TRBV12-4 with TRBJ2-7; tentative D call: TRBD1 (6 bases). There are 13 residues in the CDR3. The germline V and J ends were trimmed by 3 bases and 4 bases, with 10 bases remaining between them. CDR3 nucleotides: TGTGCCAGCAGTTTGATACAGGGATACGAGCAGTACTTC. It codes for CASSLIQGYEQYF.

CDR3: CASSLTPANTGELFF. The DNA of the CDR3 is TGTGCCAGCAGCCTGACACCAGCGAACACCGGGGAGCTGTTTTTT. The chain links TRBV5-5 to TRBJ2-2; D is unresolved. Germline V gene sequence: CDR1 SGHKS, CDR2 YYEKEE (reference sequence). Trimming took off 4 bases at V and 0 bases at J, with 10 bases between the two ends. The CDR3 has 15 amino acids. The entire variable domain, with the rest obtained from reference TRBV5-5 and TRBJ2-2, is as follows: DAGVTQSPTHLIKTRGQQVTLRCSPISGHKSVSWYQQVLGQGPQFIFQYYEKEERGRGNFPDRFSARQFPNYSSELNVNALLLGDSALYLCASSLTPANTGELFFGEGSRLTVL.

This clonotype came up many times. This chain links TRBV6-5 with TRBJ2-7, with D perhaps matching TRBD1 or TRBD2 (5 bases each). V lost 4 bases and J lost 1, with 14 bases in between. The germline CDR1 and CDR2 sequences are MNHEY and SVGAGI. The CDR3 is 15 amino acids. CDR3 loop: CASSSPGTGSYEQYF. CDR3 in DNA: TGTGCCAGCAGTTCCCCCGGGACGGGATCCTACGAGCAGTACTTC.

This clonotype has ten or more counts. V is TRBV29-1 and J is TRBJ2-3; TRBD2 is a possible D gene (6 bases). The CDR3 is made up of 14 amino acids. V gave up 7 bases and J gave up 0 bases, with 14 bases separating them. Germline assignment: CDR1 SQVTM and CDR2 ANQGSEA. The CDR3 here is CSGGTGTSTDTQYF. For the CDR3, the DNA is TGCAGCGGTGGAACCGGGACTAGCACAGATACGCAGTATTTT.

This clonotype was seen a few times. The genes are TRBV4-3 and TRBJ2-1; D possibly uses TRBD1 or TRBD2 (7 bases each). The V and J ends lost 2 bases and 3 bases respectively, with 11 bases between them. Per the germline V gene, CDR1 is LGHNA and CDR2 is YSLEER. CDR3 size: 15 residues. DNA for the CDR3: TGCGCCAGCAGCCAACAGGGGGGGGGCTACAATGAGCAGTTCTTC. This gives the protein CASSQQGGGYNEQFF.

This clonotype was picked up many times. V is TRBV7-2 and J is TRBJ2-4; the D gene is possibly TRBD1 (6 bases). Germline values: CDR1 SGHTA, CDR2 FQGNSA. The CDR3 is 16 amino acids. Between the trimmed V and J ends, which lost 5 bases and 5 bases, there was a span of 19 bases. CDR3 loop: CASSPVVGPGENIQYF. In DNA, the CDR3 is TGTGCCAGCAGCCCTGTGGTGGGGCCAGGGGAAAACATTCAGTACTTC. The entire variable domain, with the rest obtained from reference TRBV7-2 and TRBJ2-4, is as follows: GAGVSQSPSNKVTEKGKDVELRCDPISGHTALYWYRQSLGQGLEFLIYFQGNSAPDKSGLPSDRFSAERTGGSVSTLTIQRTQQEDSAVYLCASSPVVGPGENIQYFGAGTRLSVL.

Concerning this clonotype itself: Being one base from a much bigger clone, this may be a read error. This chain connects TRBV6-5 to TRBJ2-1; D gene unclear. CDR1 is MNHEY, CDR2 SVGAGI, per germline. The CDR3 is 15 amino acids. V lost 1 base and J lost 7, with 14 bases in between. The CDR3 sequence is CASSYLGRAWNEQFF. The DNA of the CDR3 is TGTGCCAGCAGTTACTTAGGACGAGCTTGGAATGAGCAGTTCTTC.

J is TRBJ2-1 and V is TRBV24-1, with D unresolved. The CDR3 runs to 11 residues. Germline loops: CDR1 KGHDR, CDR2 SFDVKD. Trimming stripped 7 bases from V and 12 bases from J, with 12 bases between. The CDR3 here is CATRTPSAQFF. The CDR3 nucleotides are TGTGCCACCAGGACCCCAAGCGCGCAGTTCTTC.

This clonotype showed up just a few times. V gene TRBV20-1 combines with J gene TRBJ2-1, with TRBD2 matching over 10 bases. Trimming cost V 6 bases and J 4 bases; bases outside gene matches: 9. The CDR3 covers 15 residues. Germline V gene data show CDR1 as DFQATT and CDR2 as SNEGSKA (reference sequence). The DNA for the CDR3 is TGCAGTGCGCCAGCCCTAGCGGGAGAGTACAATGAGCAGTTCTTC. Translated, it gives CSAPALAGEYNEQFF.

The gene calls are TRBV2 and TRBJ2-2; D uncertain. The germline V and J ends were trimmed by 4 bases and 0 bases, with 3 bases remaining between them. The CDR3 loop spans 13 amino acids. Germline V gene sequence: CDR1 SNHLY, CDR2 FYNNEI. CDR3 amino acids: CASSATNTGELFF. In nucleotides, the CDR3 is TGTGCCAGCAGTGCCACGAACACCGGGGAGCTGTTTTTT.

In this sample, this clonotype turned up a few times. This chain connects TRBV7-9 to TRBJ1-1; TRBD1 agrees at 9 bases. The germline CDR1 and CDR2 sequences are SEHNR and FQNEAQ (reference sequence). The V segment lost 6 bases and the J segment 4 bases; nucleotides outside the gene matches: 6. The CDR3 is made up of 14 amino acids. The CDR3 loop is CASSLGQGTTEAFF. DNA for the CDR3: TGTGCCAGCAGTTTGGGACAGGGAACCACTGAAGCTTTCTTT.

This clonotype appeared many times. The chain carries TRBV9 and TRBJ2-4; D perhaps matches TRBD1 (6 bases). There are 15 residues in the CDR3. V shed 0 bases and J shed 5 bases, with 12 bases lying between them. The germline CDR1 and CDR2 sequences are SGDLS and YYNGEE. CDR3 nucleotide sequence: TGTGCCAGCAGCGTAGGACGTTGGACAGAAAACATTCAGTACTTC. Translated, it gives CASSVGRWTENIQYF. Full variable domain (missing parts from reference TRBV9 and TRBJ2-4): DSGVTQTPKHLITATGQRVTLRCSPRSGDLSVYWYQQSLDQGLQFLIQYYNGEERAKGNILERFSAQQFPDLHSELNLSSLELGDSALYFCASSVGRWTENIQYFGAGTRLSVL.

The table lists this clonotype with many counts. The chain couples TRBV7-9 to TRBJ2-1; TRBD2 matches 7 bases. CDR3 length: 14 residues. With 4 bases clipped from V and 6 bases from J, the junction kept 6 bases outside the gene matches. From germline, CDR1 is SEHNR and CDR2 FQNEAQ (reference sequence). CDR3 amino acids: CASSSLAEINEQFF. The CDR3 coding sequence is TGTGCCAGCAGCTCCCTAGCGGAAATCAATGAGCAGTTCTTC.

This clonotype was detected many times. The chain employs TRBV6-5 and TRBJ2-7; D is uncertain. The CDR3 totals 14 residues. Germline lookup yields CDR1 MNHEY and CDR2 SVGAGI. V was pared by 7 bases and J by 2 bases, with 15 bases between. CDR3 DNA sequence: TGTGCCAGCACCCAAGGACGGTACCCCTACGAGCAGTACTTC. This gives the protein CASTQGRYPYEQYF.

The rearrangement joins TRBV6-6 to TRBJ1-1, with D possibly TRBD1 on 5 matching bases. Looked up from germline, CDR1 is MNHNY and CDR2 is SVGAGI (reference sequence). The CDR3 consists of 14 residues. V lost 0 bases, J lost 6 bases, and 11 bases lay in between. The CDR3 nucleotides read TGTGCCAGCAGTTACTCGCAGGGAATGGCTGAAGCTTTCTTT. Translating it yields CASSYSQGMAEAFF.

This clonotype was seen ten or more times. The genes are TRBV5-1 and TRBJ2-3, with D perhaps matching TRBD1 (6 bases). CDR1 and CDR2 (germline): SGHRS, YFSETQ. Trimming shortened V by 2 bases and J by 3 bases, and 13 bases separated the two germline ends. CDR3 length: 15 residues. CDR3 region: CASSLTGQGTDTQYF. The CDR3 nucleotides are TGCGCCAGCAGCTTAACGGGACAAGGGACAGATACGCAGTATTTT.

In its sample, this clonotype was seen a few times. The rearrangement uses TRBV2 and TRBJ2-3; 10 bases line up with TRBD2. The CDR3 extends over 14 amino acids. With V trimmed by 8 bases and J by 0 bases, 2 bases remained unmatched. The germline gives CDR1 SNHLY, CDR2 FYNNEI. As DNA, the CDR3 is TGTGCCAGCCGACTAGCGGGTAGCACAGATACGCAGTATTTT. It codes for CASRLAGSTDTQYF.

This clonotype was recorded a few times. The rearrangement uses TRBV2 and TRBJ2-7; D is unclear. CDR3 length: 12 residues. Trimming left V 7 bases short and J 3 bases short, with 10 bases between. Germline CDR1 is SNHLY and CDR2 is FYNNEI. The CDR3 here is CASKLSIYEQYF. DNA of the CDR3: TGTGCCAGCAAGCTGAGCATCTACGAGCAGTACTTC.

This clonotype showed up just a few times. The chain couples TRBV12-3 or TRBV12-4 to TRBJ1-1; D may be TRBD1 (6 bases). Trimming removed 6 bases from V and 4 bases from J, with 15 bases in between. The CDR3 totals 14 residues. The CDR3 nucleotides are TGTGCCAGCAGGGCGCAGGGGCGCAGCACTGAAGCTTTCTTT. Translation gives CASRAQGRSTEAFF.

CDR3 amino acids: CASSRQTNEQFF. CDR3 sequence (DNA): TGTGCCAGCAGTCGTCAGACTAATGAGCAGTTCTTC. The chain carries TRBV28 and TRBJ2-1; no firm D call. The V end lost 5 bases, the J end lost 7 bases, and 9 bases lay between the germline ends. The CDR3 length is 12 residues. CDR1 and CDR2 from the germline V gene are MDHEN and SYDVKM.

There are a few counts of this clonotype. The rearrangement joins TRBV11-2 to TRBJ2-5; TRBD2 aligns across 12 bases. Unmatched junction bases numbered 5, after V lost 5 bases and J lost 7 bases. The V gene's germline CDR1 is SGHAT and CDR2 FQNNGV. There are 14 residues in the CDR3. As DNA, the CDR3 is TGTGCCAGCAGCCCGACTAGCGGGAGAATGACCCAGTACTTC. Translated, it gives CASSPTSGRMTQYF.

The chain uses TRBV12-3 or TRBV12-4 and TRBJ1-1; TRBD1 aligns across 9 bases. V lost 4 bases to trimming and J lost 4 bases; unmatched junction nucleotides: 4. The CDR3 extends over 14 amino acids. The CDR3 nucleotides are TGTGCCAGCAGTTCCCGGGACAGGGCCACTGAAGCTTTCTTT. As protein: CASSSRDRATEAFF.

CDR3 residues: CASSSGQRSEKLFF. The CDR3 bases are TGCGCCAGCAGCTCCGGACAAAGGAGTGAAAAACTGTTTTTT. The chain combines TRBV5-1 with TRBJ1-4, with D possibly TRBD1 on 5 matching bases. Germline V CDR1 and CDR2: SGHRS, YFSETQ. The CDR3 is 14 amino acids. V lost 3 bases, J lost 7 bases, and 13 bases lay in between.

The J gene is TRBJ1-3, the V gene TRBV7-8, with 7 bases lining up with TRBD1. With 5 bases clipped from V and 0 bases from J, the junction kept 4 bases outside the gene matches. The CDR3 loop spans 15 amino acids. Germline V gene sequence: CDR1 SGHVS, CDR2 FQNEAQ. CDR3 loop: CASSRRDSSGNTIYF. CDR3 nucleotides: TGTGCCAGCAGCCGGCGGGACAGCTCTGGAAACACCATATATTTT.

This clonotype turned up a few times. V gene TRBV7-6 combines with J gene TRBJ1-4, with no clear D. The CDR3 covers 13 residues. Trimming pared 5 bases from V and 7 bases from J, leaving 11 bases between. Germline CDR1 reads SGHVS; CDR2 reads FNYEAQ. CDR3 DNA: TGTGCCAGCAGCCCCCGTCCCGGTGAAAAACTGTTTTTT. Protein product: CASSPRPGEKLFF.

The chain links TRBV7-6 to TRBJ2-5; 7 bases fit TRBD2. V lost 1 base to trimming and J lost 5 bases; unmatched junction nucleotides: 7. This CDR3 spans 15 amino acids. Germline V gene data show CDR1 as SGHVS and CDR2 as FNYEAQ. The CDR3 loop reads CASSLGGGGTETQYF. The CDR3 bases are TGTGCCAGCAGCTTAGGGGGGGGGGGAACGGAGACCCAGTACTTC. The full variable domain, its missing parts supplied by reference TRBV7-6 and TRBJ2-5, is GAGVSQSPRYKVTKRGQDVALRCDPISGHVSLYWYRQALGQGPEFLTYFNYEAQQDKSGLPNDRFSAERPEGSISTLTIQRTEQRDSAMYRCASSLGGGGTETQYFGPGTRLLVL.

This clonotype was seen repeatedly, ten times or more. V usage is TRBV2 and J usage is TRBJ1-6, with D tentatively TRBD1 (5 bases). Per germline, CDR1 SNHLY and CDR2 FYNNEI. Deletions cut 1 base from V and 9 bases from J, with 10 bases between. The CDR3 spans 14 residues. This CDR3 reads CASSEVTESSPLHF. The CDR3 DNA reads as TGTGCCAGCAGTGAAGTGACAGAGTCTTCACCCCTCCACTTT.

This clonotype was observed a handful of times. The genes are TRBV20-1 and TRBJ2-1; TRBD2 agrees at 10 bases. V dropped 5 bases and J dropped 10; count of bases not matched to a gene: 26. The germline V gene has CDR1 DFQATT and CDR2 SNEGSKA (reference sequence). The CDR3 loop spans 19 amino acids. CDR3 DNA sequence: TGCAGTGCTCGAGGTCGACCGGGACTAGCGAAATCACTTACAGGGGAGCAGTTCTTC. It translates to CSARGRPGLAKSLTGEQFF.

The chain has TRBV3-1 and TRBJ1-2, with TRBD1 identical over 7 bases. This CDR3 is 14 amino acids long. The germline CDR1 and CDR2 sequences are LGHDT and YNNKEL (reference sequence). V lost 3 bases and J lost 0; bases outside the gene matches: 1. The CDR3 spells CASSQGQSNYGYTF. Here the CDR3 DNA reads TGTGCCAGCAGCCAGGGACAGTCTAACTATGGCTACACCTTC.

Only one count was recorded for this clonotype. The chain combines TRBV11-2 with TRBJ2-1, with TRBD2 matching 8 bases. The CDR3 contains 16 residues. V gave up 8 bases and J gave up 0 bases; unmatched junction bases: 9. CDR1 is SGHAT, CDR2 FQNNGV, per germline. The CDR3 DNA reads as TGTGCCAGCGGAAGCGGGAGTACCTACTCCTACAATGAGCAGTTCTTC. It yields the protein CASGSGSTYSYNEQFF.

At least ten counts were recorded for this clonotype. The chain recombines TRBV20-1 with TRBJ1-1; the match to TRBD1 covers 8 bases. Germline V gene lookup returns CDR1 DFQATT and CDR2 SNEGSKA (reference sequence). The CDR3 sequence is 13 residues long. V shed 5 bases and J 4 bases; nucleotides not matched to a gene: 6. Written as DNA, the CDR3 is TGCAGTGCTCGCCTGGACAGGGTCACTGAAGCTTTCTTT. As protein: CSARLDRVTEAFF.

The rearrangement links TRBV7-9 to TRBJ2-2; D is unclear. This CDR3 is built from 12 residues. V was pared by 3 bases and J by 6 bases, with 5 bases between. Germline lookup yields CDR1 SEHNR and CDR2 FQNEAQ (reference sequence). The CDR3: CASSLPPGELFF. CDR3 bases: TGTGCCAGCAGCTTGCCCCCCGGGGAGCTGTTTTTT.